These T cell receptor beta chains were read from a single sample in a study of blood T cell repertoires in COVID-19. Produced via immunoSEQ multiplex PCR; TCRdb's table is partial and in-frame only. The data show over 110,000 clones, over 70% seen once. Sequencing was performed on PBMCs or T cells enriched from blood (not recorded which). Receptor source: a man aged 45-65 years in a cohort exposed to, infected with or recovered from COVID-19 (not recorded which). Each CDR3 is given with its conserved first and last residue. Each record gives: clone size, D gene, V gene, J gene, CDR3 protein, CDR3 DNA. A D gene is named only where the DNA matches it firmly. Where a row states a size, it is once, few, many or the class of an expanded clone; other rows omit it.

>.|TRBD2|TRBV6-1|TRBJ2-7
CASSEAGASGRYEQYF
TGTGCCAGCAGTGAAGCCGGAGCTAGCGGGCGCTACGAGCAGTACTTC
>.|TRBD2|TRBV27|TRBJ2-1
CASSPMGVAGGEQFF
TGTGCCAGCAGCCCGATGGGAGTAGCGGGAGGTGAGCAGTTCTTC
>.|TRBD2|TRBV18|TRBJ2-3
CASSLVPTSGSADTQYF
TGTGCCAGCTCCCTAGTTCCCACTAGCGGGAGCGCAGATACGCAGTATTTT
>few|TRBD1|TRBV19|TRBJ1-6
CASKGATGGPSPLHF
TGTGCCAGTAAGGGGGCCACAGGGGGCCCTTCACCCCTCCACTTT
>.|TRBD2|TRBV27|TRBJ2-7
CASSSGLAGEREQYF
TGTGCCAGCAGTTCCGGACTAGCGGGAGAGCGTGAGCAGTACTTC
>.|TRBD1|TRBV27|TRBJ2-3
CASSETGVVRPAQYF
TGTGCCAGCAGTGAAACAGGGGTAGTTCGACCTGCGCAGTATTTT
>.|.|TRBV7-9|TRBJ2-2
CASSLPPRPGELFF
TGTGCCAGCAGCCTGCCCCCGAGGCCCGGGGAGCTGTTTTTT
>.|TRBD2|TRBV5-1|TRBJ2-5
CASSLVLAGQETQYF
TGCGCCAGCAGCTTGGTCCTAGCGGGGCAAGAGACCCAGTACTTC
>.|.|TRBV5-1|TRBJ2-5
CASSPFRDSGAGETQYF
TGCGCCAGCAGCCCGTTCCGGGACTCTGGGGCGGGAGAGACCCAGTACTTC
>.|TRBD1|TRBV10-3|TRBJ2-5
CAISEAPRDSEETQYF
TGTGCCATCAGTGAGGCGCCACGGGACAGCGAAGAGACCCAGTACTTC
>.|.|TRBV4-1|TRBJ2-7
CASSQPRAGYDEQYF
TGCGCCAGCAGCCAACCAAGGGCAGGGTACGACGAGCAGTACTTC
>.|TRBD2|TRBV18|TRBJ2-3
CASSPRAGGPDTQYF
TGTGCCAGCTCACCACGAGCGGGAGGGCCGGATACGCAGTATTTT
>.|.|TRBV15|TRBJ2-1
CATSRDVNEQFF
TGTGCCACCAGCAGAGATGTAAATGAGCAGTTCTTC
>few|TRBD1|TRBV4-3|TRBJ1-4
CASSQGGVPRTGREKLFF
TGCGCCAGCAGCCAGGGCGGAGTCCCTCGGACAGGGAGGGAAAAACTGTTTTTT
>.|.|TRBV10-3|TRBJ1-3
CAISFQGDTIYF
TGTGCCATCAGTTTCCAGGGCGACACCATATATTTT
>.|TRBD1|TRBV7-9|TRBJ2-1
CASSIPKLGQGGINEQFF
TGTGCCAGCAGCATCCCTAAACTTGGACAGGGGGGAATAAATGAGCAGTTCTTC
>.|.|TRBV6-1|TRBJ1-3
CASSEAAGLRNTIYF
TGTGCCAGCAGTGAAGCGGCGGGGTTAAGAAACACCATATATTTT
>once|.|TRBV18|TRBJ1-2
CASSPNGLSDGYTF
TGTGCCAGCTCACCGAACGGACTGAGTGATGGCTACACCTTC
>.|.|TRBV4-3|TRBJ2-1
CASSYDPSSYNEQFF
TGCGCCAGCAGCTATGACCCTAGCTCCTACAATGAGCAGTTCTTC
>.|.|TRBV11-2|TRBJ1-3
CASSRGPTGNTIYF
TGTGCCAGCAGCCGAGGGCCGACTGGAAACACCATATATTTT
>few|TRBD1|TRBV7-9|TRBJ1-1
CASSLAGTGEAFF
TGTGCCAGCAGCTTAGCCGGGACAGGTGAAGCTTTCTTT
>.|TRBD1|TRBV10-2|TRBJ1-1
CASSEGAGEAFF
TGCGCCAGCAGCGAGGGGGCTGGTGAAGCTTTCTTT
>.|.|TRBV5-1|TRBJ1-2
CASSPLGASYGYTF
TGCGCCAGCAGCCCACTGGGGGCGAGCTATGGCTACACCTTC
>.|TRBD1|TRBV27|TRBJ1-2
CASSSRDRVNGYTF
TGTGCCAGCAGTAGCCGGGACAGGGTGAATGGCTACACCTTC
>few|TRBD2|TRBV29-1|TRBJ2-2
CSARTSWPGELFF
TGCAGCGCCCGGACTAGCTGGCCCGGGGAGCTGTTTTTT
>.|.|TRBV6-5|TRBJ1-5
CASSYSRVQPQHF
TGTGCCAGCAGTTACTCGAGGGTTCAGCCCCAGCATTTT
>few|.|TRBV25-1|TRBJ2-1
CASSELASYNEQFF
TGTGCCAGCAGTGAATTGGCCTCCTACAATGAGCAGTTCTTC
>once|.|TRBV5-8|TRBJ1-6
CASSLGGLNSPLHF
TGTGCCAGCAGCTTGGGGGGCCTGAATTCACCCCTCCACTTT
>.|TRBD2|TRBV9|TRBJ2-1
CASSVEGGNRNDEQFF
TGTGCCAGCAGCGTAGAGGGAGGGAATCGGAACGATGAGCAGTTCTTC
>.|.|TRBV23-1|TRBJ2-7
CASSQSPQEQYF
TGCGCCAGCAGTCAATCCCCCCAAGAGCAGTACTTC
>.|.|TRBV3-1/TRBV3-2|TRBJ1-4
CASSYRGAGLNEKLFF
TGTGCCAGCAGCTATCGCGGCGCAGGGCTTAATGAAAAACTGTTTTTT
>once|TRBD1|TRBV10-3|TRBJ2-3
CASALLGQGSDTQYF
TGTGCCTCTGCTCTCCTGGGACAGGGATCAGATACGCAGTATTTT
>.|TRBD2|TRBV28|TRBJ2-2
CASSTSEWYSGELFF
TGTGCCAGCAGCACTAGCGAGTGGTATTCCGGGGAGCTGTTTTTT
>.|.|TRBV9|TRBJ2-1
CASSVDGRGYNEQFF
TGTGCCAGCAGCGTAGATGGGCGGGGTTACAATGAGCAGTTCTTC
>.|TRBD1|TRBV4-3|TRBJ1-1
CASSQHRGRTEAFF
TGCGCCAGCAGCCAGCACAGGGGGCGGACTGAAGCTTTCTTT
>once|TRBD1|TRBV7-9|TRBJ2-7
CASSPSTGSYEQYF
TGTGCCAGCAGCCCCTCGACAGGGTCCTACGAGCAGTACTTC
>few|TRBD2|TRBV13|TRBJ2-7
CASSLHGGAYEQYF
TGTGCCAGCAGCTTACACGGGGGGGCCTACGAGCAGTACTTC
>.|TRBD2|TRBV3-1/TRBV3-2|TRBJ2-5
CASSRTSGPQETQYF
TGTGCCAGCAGTAGGACTAGCGGGCCTCAAGAGACCCAGTACTTC
>.|.|TRBV6-2/TRBV6-3|TRBJ1-2
CASSKTGVYGYTF
TGTGCCAGCAGCAAAACAGGAGTCTATGGCTACACCTTC
>many|.|TRBV24-1|TRBJ1-2
CATSDTGFGYTF
TGTGCCACCAGTGACACAGGGTTTGGCTACACCTTC
>.|TRBD1|TRBV11-1|TRBJ1-5
CASSRDRGSNQPQHF
TGTGCCAGCAGCCGGGACAGGGGAAGCAATCAGCCCCAGCATTTT
>.|.|TRBV7-9|TRBJ2-5
CASSLGQLEGYETQYF
TGTGCCAGCAGTCTCGGACAGTTAGAGGGATACGAGACCCAGTACTTC
>.|TRBD2|TRBV6-5|TRBJ2-2
CASSWASGRNTGELFF
TGTGCCAGCAGTTGGGCTAGCGGGAGGAACACCGGGGAGCTGTTTTTT
>.|.|TRBV27|TRBJ2-1
CASSDGQSSAYNEQFF
TGTGCCAGCAGCGACGGACAGTCTTCAGCCTACAATGAGCAGTTCTTC
>.|TRBD1|TRBV11-2|TRBJ1-1
CASSLPTGASKYTEAFF
TGTGCCAGCAGCCTCCCCACAGGGGCCAGTAAGTACACTGAAGCTTTCTTT
>once|TRBD1|TRBV6-5|TRBJ1-2
CGTTPITGARGYTF
TGTGGAACAACCCCAATCACAGGGGCTAGGGGCTACACCTTC
>.|.|TRBV3-1/TRBV3-2|TRBJ2-3
CASSLGGPPTQYF
TGTGCCAGCAGCCTGGGAGGTCCACCGACGCAGTATTTT
>.|.|TRBV5-1|TRBJ2-1
CASSGGDRKRSEQFF
TGCGCCAGCAGCGGCGGGGACCGGAAGAGGAGTGAGCAGTTCTTC
>.|.|TRBV10-3|TRBJ2-4
CAIREGSAKNIQYF
TGTGCCATCAGGGAGGGCTCGGCCAAAAACATTCAGTACTTC
>.|.|TRBV4-1|TRBJ1-2
CASSLQGNYGYTF
TGCGCCAGCAGCCTCCAGGGGAACTATGGCTACACCTTC
>.|.|TRBV30|TRBJ1-5
CAWSPRGSNQPQHF
TGTGCCTGGAGCCCCAGGGGTAGCAATCAGCCCCAGCATTTT
>.|TRBD2|TRBV7-9|TRBJ2-1
CASSVTSGGGSEQFF
TGTGCCAGCAGCGTGACTAGCGGGGGTGGGTCTGAGCAGTTCTTC
>.|TRBD1|TRBV7-3|TRBJ2-2
CASSLNRGGELFF
TGTGCCAGCAGCTTAAACAGGGGCGGGGAGCTGTTTTTT
>.|TRBD1|TRBV5-6|TRBJ2-5
CASSPGGRGETQYF
TGTGCCAGCAGCCCAGGGGGACGCGGGGAGACCCAGTACTTC
>once|.|TRBV6-1|TRBJ1-3
CASSENLIESSGNTIYF
TGTGCCAGCAGTGAAAATCTGATAGAAAGCTCTGGAAACACCATATATTTT
>few|.|TRBV27|TRBJ2-3
CASSFGQGGIATQYF
TGTGCCAGCAGTTTTGGACAGGGAGGGATCGCCACGCAGTATTTT
>.|.|TRBV13|TRBJ1-2
CASSLGGTPLSGYTF
TGTGCCAGCAGCTTAGGGGGGACACCCCTTTCGGGCTACACCTTC
>.|TRBD1|TRBV4-2|TRBJ1-2
CASSHLDRDYGYTF
TGTGCCAGCAGCCATCTCGACAGGGACTATGGCTACACCTTC
>.|.|TRBV9|TRBJ2-5
CASSVAVQETQYF
TGTGCCAGCAGCGTAGCGGTCCAAGAGACCCAGTACTTC
>.|.|TRBV10-3|TRBJ2-2
CAISESSVAGELFF
TGTGCCATCAGTGAGTCCAGCGTTGCCGGGGAGCTGTTTTTT